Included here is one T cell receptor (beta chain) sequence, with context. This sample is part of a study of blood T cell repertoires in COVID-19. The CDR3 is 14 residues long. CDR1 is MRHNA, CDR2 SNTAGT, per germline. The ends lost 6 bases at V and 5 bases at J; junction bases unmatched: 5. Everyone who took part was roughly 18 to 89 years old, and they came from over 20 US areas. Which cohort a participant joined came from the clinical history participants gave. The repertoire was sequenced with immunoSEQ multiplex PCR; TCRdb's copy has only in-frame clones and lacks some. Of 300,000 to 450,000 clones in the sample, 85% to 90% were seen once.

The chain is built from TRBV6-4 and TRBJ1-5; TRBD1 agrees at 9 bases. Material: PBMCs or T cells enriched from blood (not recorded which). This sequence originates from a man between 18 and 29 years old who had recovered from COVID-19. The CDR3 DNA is TGTGCCAGCAGGGGGACAGGGCGGGATCAGCCCCAGCATTTT. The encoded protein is CASRGTGRDQPQHF.